The rows below give T cell receptor beta chains drawn from one sample of a study of T-cell memory formation after mild COVID-19. TCRdb re-called the 5' RACE reads through MiXCR, storing one row per CDR3 protein. Among under 250,000 distinct CDR3 sequences listed, 25% to 35% were seen once. Sample: PBMCs or a T cell subset sorted from them (not recorded which). The receptors derive from an adult woman who had mild COVID-19 (a few samples of this study predate the infection). Cell type and time point are not known. The CDR3 runs from the conserved cysteine through the conserved F or W. A D gene is named only where the DNA matches it firmly. Some rows mark clone size as missing; the rest say once, few, many or name a class of expanded clone.

J gene: TRBJ2-1; V gene: TRBV28; D gene: NA; clone size: few; CDR3 protein: CASSRGRTQAYNEQFF; CDR3 DNA: TGTGCCAGCAGTAGAGGCCGGACGCAGGCCTACAATGAGCAGTTCTTC
J gene: TRBJ2-1; V gene: TRBV5-1; D gene: TRBD2; clone size: NA; CDR3 protein: CASSPGLAGVGNEQFF; CDR3 DNA: TGCGCCAGCAGCCCGGGACTAGCGGGAGTTGGCAATGAGCAGTTCTTC
J gene: TRBJ2-1; V gene: TRBV24-1; D gene: TRBD2; clone size: NA; CDR3 protein: CATSDGASGRFPSYNEQFF; CDR3 DNA: TGTGCCACCAGTGATGGGGCTAGCGGGAGATTCCCGTCCTACAATGAGCAGTTCTTC
J gene: TRBJ2-7; V gene: TRBV6-6; D gene: TRBD1; clone size: few; CDR3 protein: CASSSNRGRIDEQYF; CDR3 DNA: TGTGCCAGCAGCTCTAACAGGGGGCGGATCGACGAGCAGTACTTC
J gene: TRBJ1-5; V gene: TRBV18; D gene: NA; clone size: NA; CDR3 protein: CASSPPGNSNQPQHF; CDR3 DNA: TGTGCCAGCTCTCCGCCAGGGAATAGCAATCAGCCCCAGCATTTT
J gene: TRBJ2-7; V gene: TRBV12-3/TRBV12-4; D gene: TRBD1; clone size: few; CDR3 protein: CASSSFGQGLYEQYF; CDR3 DNA: TGTGCCAGCAGTTCCTTCGGACAGGGCTTATACGAGCAGTACTTC
J gene: TRBJ2-7; V gene: TRBV7-6; D gene: TRBD2; clone size: few; CDR3 protein: CASSPGVLAGEYEQYF; CDR3 DNA: TGTGCCAGCAGCCCAGGGGTCTTAGCGGGGGAATACGAGCAGTACTTC
J gene: TRBJ1-2; V gene: TRBV29-1; D gene: NA; clone size: NA; CDR3 protein: CSVEDQEGSYTF; CDR3 DNA: TGCAGCGTTGAAGATCAGGAGGGCAGCTACACCTTC
J gene: TRBJ2-1; V gene: TRBV12-3/TRBV12-4; D gene: NA; clone size: NA; CDR3 protein: CASSGGTLQVYNEQFF; CDR3 DNA: TGTGCCAGCAGTGGAGGGACCCTCCAAGTCTACAATGAGCAGTTCTTC
J gene: TRBJ2-6; V gene: TRBV4-1; D gene: NA; clone size: few; CDR3 protein: CASSLDSGANVLTF; CDR3 DNA: TGCGCCAGCAGCCTTGACTCTGGGGCCAACGTCCTGACTTTC
J gene: TRBJ1-1; V gene: TRBV29-1; D gene: NA; clone size: NA; CDR3 protein: CSVEVAGTLAAFF; CDR3 DNA: TGCAGCGTTGAGGTGGCCGGGACACTGGCGGCTTTCTTT
J gene: TRBJ1-3; V gene: TRBV7-9; D gene: NA; clone size: few; CDR3 protein: CASSLALGDSGNTIYF; CDR3 DNA: TGTGCCAGCAGCTTAGCGCTTGGGGACTCTGGAAACACCATATATTTT
J gene: TRBJ2-2; V gene: TRBV4-3; D gene: NA; clone size: NA; CDR3 protein: CASSQEGRRTGELFF; CDR3 DNA: TGCGCCAGCAGCCAAGAGGGCAGACGTACCGGGGAGCTGTTTTTT
J gene: TRBJ1-1; V gene: TRBV5-1; D gene: NA; clone size: NA; CDR3 protein: CASSLEAANTEAFF; CDR3 DNA: TGCGCCAGCAGCTTGGAAGCCGCGAACACTGAAGCTTTCTTT
J gene: TRBJ2-7; V gene: TRBV7-2; D gene: TRBD1; clone size: NA; CDR3 protein: CASSTRGAGQGSYEQYF; CDR3 DNA: TGTGCCAGCAGCACGCGTGGGGCGGGACAGGGTTCCTACGAGCAGTACTTC
J gene: TRBJ1-1; V gene: TRBV7-2; D gene: NA; clone size: many; CDR3 protein: CASIRRAGPINTEAFF; CDR3 DNA: TGTGCCAGCATCCGTCGGGCAGGACCCATAAACACTGAAGCTTTCTTT
J gene: TRBJ1-3; V gene: TRBV6-5; D gene: TRBD1; clone size: NA; CDR3 protein: CASSYDRAGNTIYF; CDR3 DNA: TGTGCCAGCAGCTACGACAGGGCTGGAAACACCATATATTTT
J gene: TRBJ2-1; V gene: TRBV7-9; D gene: NA; clone size: few; CDR3 protein: CASSSTGTTAGEQFF; CDR3 DNA: TGTGCCAGCAGTTCTACCGGGACCACCGCCGGTGAGCAGTTCTTC
J gene: TRBJ2-1; V gene: TRBV19; D gene: TRBD1; clone size: once; CDR3 protein: CASSPDRGDYNEQFF; CDR3 DNA: TGTGCCAGTAGTCCGGACAGGGGGGACTACAATGAGCAGTTCTTC
J gene: TRBJ2-7; V gene: TRBV18; D gene: NA; clone size: NA; CDR3 protein: CASSLTRSSYEQYF; CDR3 DNA: TGTGCCAGCTCCCTTACTAGGAGCTCCTACGAGCAGTACTTC
J gene: TRBJ1-2; V gene: TRBV24-1; D gene: NA; clone size: NA; CDR3 protein: CATSDGGYGYTF; CDR3 DNA: TGTGCCACCAGTGATGGGGGTTATGGCTACACCTTC
J gene: TRBJ2-7; V gene: TRBV9; D gene: NA; clone size: NA; CDR3 protein: CASSVGSGTHEQYF; CDR3 DNA: TGTGCCAGCAGCGTCGGATCCGGGACCCACGAGCAGTACTTC
J gene: TRBJ2-4; V gene: TRBV5-1; D gene: TRBD1; clone size: few; CDR3 protein: CASSLARTGANIQYF; CDR3 DNA: TGCGCCAGCAGCTTGGCCAGAACAGGGGCGAACATTCAGTACTTC
J gene: TRBJ1-2; V gene: TRBV6-5; D gene: TRBD1; clone size: NA; CDR3 protein: CASRGRTGYGYTF; CDR3 DNA: TGTGCCAGCAGGGGCAGGACAGGGTATGGCTACACCTTC